These 17 T cell receptor beta chains came from one sample sequenced in a study of shared clonotypes between healthy human individuals. Only in-frame clones appear in the TCRdb table, and some are missing; sequencing was by immunoSEQ multiplex PCR. This table has about a million clones, about 72% appearing once. The sample was memory CD4+ T cells from PBMCs. Subset given: CD45RA-negative fraction. The origin of the receptors is a man between 18 and 35 years old in good health. Some clones in this sample may be carry-over from other donors' samples.

There are a few counts of this clone. Other DNA variants within this sample encode the same CDR3. V gene TRBV9 combines with J gene TRBJ1-3, with D hard to call. Germline lookup yields CDR1 SGDLS and CDR2 YYNGEE. Trimming left V 0 bases short and J 7 bases short, with 5 bases between. The CDR3 sequence is 12 residues long. CDR3 protein: CASSVEGNTIYF. In DNA, the CDR3 is TGTGCCAGCAGCGTAGAAGGGAACACCATATATTTT.

The J gene is TRBJ1-2, the V gene TRBV5-6; 8 positions match TRBD1. Germline V gene sequence: CDR1 SGHDT, CDR2 YYEEEE. This CDR3 is 15 amino acids long. V lost 2 bases, J lost 7 bases, and 10 bases stayed unmatched. The CDR3 region is CASSLSRRTGRGYTF. CDR3 nucleotides: TGTGCCAGCAGCTTATCCCGTCGGACAGGGCGTGGCTACACCTTC.

V gene TRBV5-4 combines with J gene TRBJ1-2; TRBD1 agrees at 10 bases. Germline CDR1 SGHNT, CDR2 YYREEE (reference sequence). This CDR3 spans 16 amino acids. Losses at the gene ends were 4 bases for V and 6 bases for J; bases not matched to a gene: 12. CDR3: CASSKGQGNLLDGYTF. Here the CDR3 DNA reads TGTGCCAGCAGCAAGGGACAGGGGAATCTATTGGATGGCTACACCTTC.

The rearrangement joins TRBV7-9 to TRBJ2-3; the D gene is possibly TRBD1 (6 bases). This CDR3 is 15 amino acids long. Germline loops: CDR1 SEHNR, CDR2 FQNEAQ (reference sequence). Between the trimmed V and J ends, which lost 3 bases and 2 bases, there was a span of 12 bases. CDR3 nucleotide sequence: TGTGCCAGCAGCTTGGGGGCCCTACACACAGATACGCAGTATTTT. Amino acids: CASSLGALHTDTQYF. The whole variable domain, remainder taken from reference TRBV7-9 and TRBJ2-3, is DTGVSQNPRHKITKRGQNVTFRCDPISEHNRLYWYRQTLGQGPEFLTYFQNEAQLEKSRLLSDRFSAERPKGSFSTLEIQRTEQGDSAMYLCASSLGALHTDTQYFGPGTRLTVL.

V usage is TRBV9 and J usage is TRBJ2-5; TRBD1 matches at 7 bases. Germline V gene data show CDR1 as SGDLS and CDR2 as YYNGEE. This CDR3 is built from 13 residues. V shed 4 bases, J shed 2 bases, and the junction held 2 bases outside the gene matches. CDR3 amino acids: CASSTDRQETQYF. CDR3 coding DNA: TGTGCCAGCAGCACGGACAGGCAAGAGACCCAGTACTTC.

This rearrangement joins TRBV28 to TRBJ1-1, with D unresolved. This CDR3 has 14 amino acids. The germline V and J ends were trimmed by 3 bases and 4 bases, with 12 bases remaining between them. Germline CDR1 is MDHEN and CDR2 is SYDVKM. In DNA form, the CDR3 reads TGTGCCAGCAGTTTGGCGGGCCTGGGCACTGAAGCTTTCTTT. Residues: CASSLAGLGTEAFF.

The gene calls are TRBV28 and TRBJ2-3; 11 bases fit TRBD2. This CDR3 has 16 residues. V lost 3 bases, J lost 2 bases, and 4 bases stayed unmatched. Germline V gives CDR1 MDHEN, CDR2 SYDVKM. The DNA of the CDR3 is TGTGCCAGCAGTTTGGGACTAGCGGACTTCACAGATACGCAGTATTTT. Translated, it gives CASSLGLADFTDTQYF.

V usage is TRBV6-5 and J usage is TRBJ2-1; possibly TRBD2 for D (5 bases). The CDR3 sequence is 15 residues long. Deletions cut 7 bases from V and 5 bases from J, with 18 bases between. Germline V gene data show CDR1 as MNHEY and CDR2 as SVGAGI. The chain's CDR3 is CASTPGPDYHNEQFF. The CDR3 DNA reads TGTGCCAGCACCCCCGGGCCAGACTATCACAATGAGCAGTTCTTC.

The chain recombines TRBV30 with TRBJ2-7, with D maybe TRBD1 (5 bases). The ends were cut back, 3 bases at V and 2 bases at J, with 11 bases in the middle. The germline V gene has CDR1 GTSNPN and CDR2 SVGIG (reference sequence). This CDR3 region has 13 residues. CDR3 region: CAWRGREAYEQYF. CDR3 bases: TGTGCCTGGAGGGGCAGGGAAGCCTACGAGCAGTACTTC. The full variable domain, completed using reference TRBV30 and TRBJ2-7, is SQTIHQWPATLVQPVGSPLSLECTVEGTSNPNLYWYRQAAGRGLQLLFYSVGIGQISSEVPQNLSASRPQDRQFILSSKKLLLSDSGFYLCAWRGREAYEQYFGPGTRLTVT.

Only one count was recorded for this clone. The chain employs TRBV5-1 and TRBJ2-7; perhaps TRBD2 as D (7 bases). In germline, CDR1 is SGHRS, CDR2 YFSETQ. V dropped 1 base and J dropped 4 bases, with 12 bases sitting between them. The CDR3 is 14 amino acids. This CDR3 reads CASSLQGREYEQYF. The CDR3 DNA reads TGCGCCAGCAGCTTGCAGGGGAGGGAGTACGAGCAGTACTTC.

In this sample, this clone turned up once. The DNA of the CDR3 is TGTGCCAGCAGCCGATCGAAGAGGGGCTACACCTTC. It is translated as CASSRSKRGYTF. The chain carries TRBV28 and TRBJ1-2, with D unclear. The ends were cut back, 6 bases at V and 8 bases at J, with 13 bases in the middle. The CDR3 runs to 12 residues. Germline-derived CDR1 and CDR2 are MDHEN and SYDVKM.

The count of this clone is one. The same CDR3 is also encoded by other DNA sequences in this sample. The chain employs TRBV10-2 and TRBJ2-2; D not resolved. V lost 3 bases to trimming and J lost 0 bases, with 8 bases between them. The V gene's germline CDR1 is WSHSY and CDR2 SAAADI. The CDR3 spans 15 residues. CDR3 protein: CASSDGLTNTGELFF. CDR3 DNA sequence: TGCGCCAGCAGTGATGGTCTAACGAACACCGGGGAGCTGTTTTTT.

This chain links TRBV4-3 with TRBJ1-1, with 8 positions matching TRBD1. Germline trimming cut 4 bases from V and 4 bases from J; bases unmatched to any gene: 8. In germline, CDR1 is LGHNA, CDR2 YSLEER. This CDR3 has 15 amino acids. In DNA, the CDR3 is TGCGCCAGCAGCCCAGTAACAGGGGGGAGCACTGAAGCTTTCTTT. It yields the protein CASSPVTGGSTEAFF.

V is TRBV11-2 and J is TRBJ2-1; no firm D call. Germline V gene data show CDR1 as SGHAT and CDR2 as FQNNGV. This CDR3 contains 15 residues. V lost 0 bases and J 3 bases, leaving 9 bases between the germline ends. In DNA form, the CDR3 reads TGTGCCAGCAGCTTAGAAGCAGACGTCTACAATGAGCAGTTCTTC. This sequence encodes CASSLEADVYNEQFF.

V is TRBV5-1 and J is TRBJ1-3, with D unclear. Germline values: CDR1 SGHRS, CDR2 YFSETQ. This CDR3 has 14 amino acids. Trimming cost V 4 bases and J 4 bases, with 12 bases left between them. The CDR3 region is CASSVGGPGNTIYF. Written as DNA, the CDR3 is TGCGCCAGCAGCGTTGGTGGGCCCGGAAACACCATATATTTT.

The gene calls are TRBV27 and TRBJ2-7; tentative D call: TRBD2 (7 bases). Germline values: CDR1 MNHEY, CDR2 SMNVEV (reference sequence). CDR3 length equals 14 residues. The V gene lost 7 bases and the J gene lost 5 bases, with 18 bases spanning the gap. The chain's CDR3 is CASKGGGGGHEQYF. CDR3 nucleotides: TGTGCCAGCAAGGGGGGGGGCGGTGGCCACGAGCAGTACTTC.

V is TRBV5-1 and J is TRBJ1-5; D is perhaps TRBD1 (5 bases). The CDR3 is 16 amino acids. Germline CDR1 SGHRS, CDR2 YFSETQ. Trimming cost V 0 bases and J 0 bases, with 10 bases left between them. The CDR3 bases are TGCGCCAGCAGCTTGGGATTTGGGGGTAGCAATCAGCCCCAGCATTTT. It codes for CASSLGFGGSNQPQHF.